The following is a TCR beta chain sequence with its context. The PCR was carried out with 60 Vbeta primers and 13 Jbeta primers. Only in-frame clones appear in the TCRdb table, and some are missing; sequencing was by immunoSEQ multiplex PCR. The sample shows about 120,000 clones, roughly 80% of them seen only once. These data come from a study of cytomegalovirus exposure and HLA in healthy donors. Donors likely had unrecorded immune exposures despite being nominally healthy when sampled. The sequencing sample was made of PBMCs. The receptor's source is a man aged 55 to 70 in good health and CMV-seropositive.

The CDR3 reads CASSVGGSYNEQFF. The CDR3, as DNA: TGTGCCAGCAGCGTAGGAGGCAGTTACAATGAGCAGTTCTTC. The V and J genes are TRBV9 and TRBJ2-1; no clear D. V lost 0 bases to trimming and J lost 4 bases, with 8 bases between them. Germline-derived CDR1 and CDR2 are SGDLS and YYNGEE. The CDR3 contains 14 residues.